The rows below give T cell receptor beta chains drawn from one sample of a study of blood T cell repertoires in COVID-19. Method: immunoSEQ multiplex PCR; TCRdb's copy keeps in-frame clones and lacks some. The repertoire holds approximately 240,000 clones, with roughly 90% as singletons. Sample: PBMCs or T cells enriched from blood (not recorded which). The receptors were sampled from a woman in her thirties with acute COVID-19. Each CDR3 is given with its conserved first and last residue. D genes are given only for firm matches.

cdr3_aa d_call cdr3_length v_call
CASSLAGVNTEAFF NA 14 TRBV27
CASSFGGDEQFF TRBD2 12 TRBV12-3/TRBV12-4
CASSIAATSSYNEQFF TRBD2 16 TRBV19
CASSRTGRSNQPQHF TRBD1 15 TRBV19
CASSKTGNSYGYTF TRBD1 14 TRBV6-5
CASSSQTGYTF NA 11 TRBV28
CASSHRTDRAPLHF TRBD1 14 TRBV3-1/TRBV3-2
CASSFDRGGYEQYF NA 14 TRBV28
CASSLGGIQPQHF NA 13 TRBV7-9
CASSLAASSGNTIYF NA 15 TRBV5-1
CAIAGTTGTAYTGELFF TRBD1 17 TRBV10-3
CASSDERGGRTDTQYF TRBD2 16 TRBV2
CALGGLAGNTDTQYF TRBD2 15 TRBV28
CASSFRQGVAEQFF TRBD1 14 TRBV28
CASSHRGVPYEQYF NA 14 TRBV3-1/TRBV3-2
CASRARGGYNEQFF TRBD2 14 TRBV6-5
CASSVQGSSYEQYF NA 14 TRBV9
CASSSQGARGTEAFF TRBD1 15 TRBV6-5
CARSLLKTSGRCLCEQYF TRBD2 18 TRBV5-3
CASSPPVGQGNHYGYTF TRBD1 17 TRBV18
CASSQMSSGRAFSNEQFF TRBD2 18 TRBV4-3
CASTVSGTGGWNTDTQYF TRBD1 18 TRBV5-5
CASLDRWGYEQYF NA 13 TRBV6-5
CASSLVGGLATNEQFF TRBD2 16 TRBV11-2
CASSSGGVREQFF NA 13 TRBV5-1
CASSLAGIHNQPQHF NA 15 TRBV19
CASSASWTVSYNEQFF NA 16 TRBV9
CASSEFGTRAYNEQFF NA 16 TRBV6-1
CASSTQDRKQYF NA 12 TRBV19
CASSYHDRGLNQPQHF TRBD1 16 TRBV7-9
CASSQSHRGELFF NA 13 TRBV7-3
CASSYPGTEGEQYF TRBD1 14 TRBV6-6
CASTHKLDTSNTGELFF NA 17 TRBV7-9
CASSLWTGGTSTDTQYF TRBD1 17 TRBV5-1
CASSLEVWAGRREQYF NA 16 TRBV13
CASSLSGFNSPLHF NA 14 TRBV28
CASSLELRGFGNTIYF NA 16 TRBV7-2
CASSLSRDRGKHQPQHF TRBD1 17 TRBV27
CASSLVADRGLDGYTF TRBD1 16 TRBV7-6
CASTDRGVEKLFF TRBD1 13 TRBV2
CASSLFSTVNNEQFF NA 15 TRBV7-8
CASSLVAGNYEQYF NA 14 TRBV7-2
CASSLGARYEQYF NA 13 TRBV13
CATGTSGYNEQFF TRBD2 13 TRBV19
CASSRGVSEGNYGYTF NA 16 TRBV7-8
CATSRDLGWDRTRLNSYEQYF TRBD1 21 TRBV15
CAIRRWGNEQFF NA 12 TRBV2